The 27 T cell receptor beta chains in this list originate from one sample, sequenced in a study of shared clonotypes between healthy human individuals. Here immunoSEQ multiplex PCR was the method, and the copy in TCRdb shows in-frame clones only, minus some. The profile shows over 2 million clones, 92% of them singletons. Specimen: naive CD4+ T cells from PBMCs. Subset specified: CD45RA+ positively selected. The source of these receptors is a man between 18 and 35 years old in good health. Some clones in this sample may be carry-over from other donors' samples.

The rearrangement uses TRBV5-1 and TRBJ1-5; D might be TRBD1 (5 bases). This CDR3 is 14 amino acids long. Per the germline V gene, CDR1 is SGHRS and CDR2 is YFSETQ. Trimming removed 5 bases from V and 3 bases from J, with 12 bases in between. CDR3 nucleotides: TGCGCCAGCAGGGAGGGACTGATCAATCAGCCCCAGCATTTT. Amino acids: CASREGLINQPQHF.

The chain combines TRBV28 with TRBJ1-2; no clear D gene. Trimming stripped 5 bases from V and 9 bases from J, with 19 bases between. This CDR3 region has 14 residues. CDR1 and CDR2 (germline): MDHEN, SYDVKM. DNA of the CDR3: TGTGCCAGCAGTACGCCAGACGCTCTGGTGAGCTACACCTTC. Protein sequence: CASSTPDALVSYTF.

This clone was seen a single time. The V gene is TRBV4-1, the J gene TRBJ1-4, with TRBD1 matching over 7 bases. With 0 bases clipped from V and 7 bases from J, the junction kept 14 bases outside the gene matches. Germline V lookup: CDR1 MGHRA, CDR2 YSYEKL. The CDR3 is 18 amino acids. In nucleotides, the CDR3 is TGCGCCAGCAGCCAAGACCCGGGACAGCCGACCCAGGGTGAAAAACTGTTTTTT. This gives the protein CASSQDPGQPTQGEKLFF.

V usage is TRBV7-9 and J usage is TRBJ2-2; D possibly matches TRBD1 or TRBD2 (5 bases each). Between the trimmed V and J ends, which lost 5 bases and 4 bases, there was a span of 20 bases. This CDR3 region has 17 residues. The germline V gene encodes CDR1 SEHNR and CDR2 FQNEAQ (reference sequence). CDR3 nucleotide sequence: TGTGCCAGCAGCCCAGAGGGGCAGAAACTCGGCACCGGGGAGCTGTTTTTT. Its translation is CASSPEGQKLGTGELFF.

The chain joins TRBV5-4 to TRBJ2-7; D gene uncertain. The CDR3 is made up of 15 amino acids. Germline V gene lookup returns CDR1 SGHNT and CDR2 YYREEE (reference sequence). V was cut by 0 bases and J by 1 base, with 11 bases left in between. CDR3 in DNA: TGTGCCAGCAGCTTGGTCCTGCGCGGTTCCTACGAGCAGTACTTC. The encoded protein is CASSLVLRGSYEQYF.

The chain is built from TRBV11-2 and TRBJ2-7, with D perhaps matching TRBD2 (5 bases). CDR1 and CDR2 from the germline V gene are SGHAT and FQNNGV. V lost 1 base, J lost 4 bases, and 26 bases lay in between. The CDR3 spans 19 residues. The CDR3 sequence is CASSLVFFLKLGVGYEQYF. The CDR3 DNA reads as TGTGCCAGCAGCTTAGTATTCTTCTTAAAGTTGGGAGTAGGATACGAGCAGTACTTC.

Concerning this clone itself: Other DNA variants within this sample encode the same CDR3. The gene calls are TRBV7-9 and TRBJ2-1; D is possibly TRBD1 or TRBD2 (5 bases each). Germline V CDR1 and CDR2: SEHNR, FQNEAQ (reference sequence). The CDR3 sequence is 12 residues long. Between the trimmed V and J ends, which lost 0 bases and 10 bases, there was a span of 7 bases. The CDR3: CASSLARGEQFF. The DNA for the CDR3 is TGTGCCAGCAGCTTAGCGAGGGGAGAGCAGTTCTTC.

V gene TRBV2 combines with J gene TRBJ1-2, with a possible D match to TRBD1 (6 bases). CDR3 length equals 15 residues. Germline lookup yields CDR1 SNHLY and CDR2 FYNNEI. The V gene lost 10 bases and the J gene lost 7 bases, with 25 bases spanning the gap. The CDR3 spells CATTLSPGHRFGYTF. CDR3 sequence (DNA): TGTGCCACCACTTTAAGCCCGGGACACCGTTTTGGCTACACCTTC.

This rearrangement joins TRBV30 to TRBJ2-3, with D possibly being TRBD2 (6 bases). Germline-derived CDR1 and CDR2 are GTSNPN and SVGIG (reference sequence). This CDR3 is built from 15 residues. The V and J ends lost 0 bases and 4 bases respectively, with 14 bases between them. The CDR3 is CAWSVGGLSADTQYF. CDR3 coding DNA: TGTGCCTGGAGTGTAGGAGGGTTAAGTGCAGATACGCAGTATTTT.

V gene TRBV7-3 combines with J gene TRBJ2-7; D unresolved. This CDR3 has 19 amino acids. In germline, CDR1 is SGHTA, CDR2 FQGTGA. Trimming cost V 5 bases and J 0 bases, with 26 bases left between them. CDR3 protein: CASSPPNRINLFSSYEQYF. The DNA for the CDR3 is TGTGCCAGCAGCCCACCTAACCGGATAAACTTATTCAGCTCCTACGAGCAGTACTTC.

V and J are TRBV23-1 and TRBJ2-6, with a tentative D call TRBD2 (5 bases). TRBV23-1 is identified as an open reading frame with a role that is uncertain. V was trimmed by 3 bases and J by 0 bases, leaving 9 bases between them. The CDR3 is 16 residues long. The CDR3 spells CASSQTTASGANVLTF. CDR3 nucleotide sequence: TGCGCCAGCAGTCAGACTACAGCCTCTGGGGCCAACGTCCTGACTTTC.

The chain is built from TRBV5-1 and TRBJ2-1, with 7 nucleotides matching TRBD1. In germline, CDR1 is SGHRS, CDR2 YFSETQ. The CDR3 length is 14 residues. J gave up 8 bases and V 4 bases, and 9 bases lay outside the gene matches. The chain's CDR3 is CASSPQGQYDEQFF. The CDR3 DNA is TGCGCCAGCAGCCCACAGGGGCAATACGATGAGCAGTTCTTC. The complete variable domain, with remaining parts taken from reference TRBV5-1 and TRBJ2-1, reads KAGVTQTPRYLIKTRGQQVTLSCSPISGHRSVSWYQQTPGQGLQFLFEYFSETQRNKGNFPGRFSGRQFSNSRSEMNVSTLELGDSALYLCASSPQGQYDEQFFGPGTRLTVL.

The chain joins TRBV29-1 to TRBJ2-3; no definite D call. With 7 bases removed from V and 1 base from J, the gap between germline ends came to 15 bases. CDR1 and CDR2 (germline): SQVTM, ANQGSEA. There are 14 residues in the CDR3. CDR3: CSAEGGFGTDTQYF. The CDR3 DNA reads as TGCAGCGCCGAAGGCGGCTTTGGCACAGATACGCAGTATTTT.

This chain connects TRBV6-1 to TRBJ2-6, with unresolved D. Between the trimmed V and J ends, which lost 3 bases and 4 bases, there was a span of 16 bases. Germline V gene sequence: CDR1 MNHNS, CDR2 SASEGT. This CDR3 is 17 amino acids long. This CDR3 is CASSESSVLRGANVLTF. The CDR3 DNA is TGTGCCAGCAGTGAGTCTTCCGTACTCCGCGGGGCCAACGTCCTGACTTTC.

This clone was observed a handful of times. The V and J genes are TRBV9 and TRBJ2-7; 7 bases fit TRBD2. Germline-derived CDR1 and CDR2 are SGDLS and YYNGEE. The V segment lost 0 bases and the J segment 4 bases; nucleotides outside the gene matches: 10. The length of the CDR3 is 16 residues. The chain's CDR3 is CASSVDGGRFAYEQYF. The CDR3 bases are TGTGCCAGCAGCGTAGATGGCGGGAGATTCGCATACGAGCAGTACTTC.

The gene calls are TRBV9 and TRBJ1-4; 7 positions agree with TRBD1. The CDR3 sequence is 14 residues long. Germline CDR1 and CDR2: SGDLS and YYNGEE. V was clipped by 6 bases and J by 2 bases; unmatched bases: 4. This CDR3 reads CASTTGATNEKLFF. DNA for the CDR3: TGTGCCAGCACCACAGGGGCCACTAATGAAAAACTGTTTTTT.

DNA for the CDR3: TGTGCCAGCAGCACCCAAGGGACAGGACCCTACGAGCAGTACTTC. This encodes CASSTQGTGPYEQYF. The chain uses TRBV11-2 and TRBJ2-7; 8 nucleotides line up with TRBD1. Germline V gene sequence: CDR1 SGHAT, CDR2 FQNNGV. CDR3 length equals 15 residues. J lost 2 bases, V lost 5 bases, and 8 bases had no gene match.

On this clone: In the same sample, other DNA sequences code for this CDR3. This rearrangement joins TRBV29-1 to TRBJ1-1; 8 bases align to TRBD1. The CDR3 sequence is 13 residues long. The junction had 3 bases not matched to a gene; V was cut back by 5 bases and J by 1 base. Germline values: CDR1 SQVTM, CDR2 ANQGSEA. CDR3: CSVNRGANTEAFF. For the CDR3, the DNA is TGCAGCGTTAACAGGGGGGCGAACACTGAAGCTTTCTTT.

The chain couples TRBV27 to TRBJ1-5; 7 nucleotides match TRBD1. V dropped 10 bases and J dropped 3; count of bases not matched to a gene: 12. Per the germline V gene, CDR1 is MNHEY and CDR2 is SMNVEV (reference sequence). The CDR3 spans 15 residues. As DNA, the CDR3 is TGTGCCACTCTTCCAACAGGGGCCCTCAATCAGCCCCAGCATTTT. It specifies CATLPTGALNQPQHF.

This clone appeared a single time. This sequence joins TRBV6-1 and TRBJ1-4; possibly TRBD1 for D (5 bases). The ends were cut back, 3 bases at V and 7 bases at J, with 15 bases in the middle. The CDR3 loop spans 15 amino acids. In germline, CDR1 is MNHNS, CDR2 SASEGT. The CDR3 DNA reads TGTGCCAGCAGTGAGAAGGGGATTTCGTCTGAAAAACTGTTTTTT. It is translated as CASSEKGISSEKLFF.

This sequence joins TRBV5-4 and TRBJ1-4, with D unclear. The CDR3 runs to 16 residues. V was cut by 3 bases and J by 5 bases, with 17 bases left in between. CDR1 is SGHNT, CDR2 YYREEE, per germline (reference sequence). CDR3 in amino acids: CASSSKVPLGNEKLFF. The CDR3 DNA is TGTGCCAGCAGCTCGAAGGTTCCGTTGGGGAATGAAAAACTGTTTTTT.

This chain uses TRBV9 with TRBJ2-1, with 8 bases lining up with TRBD1. The CDR3 is made up of 17 amino acids. V shed 4 bases, J shed 0 bases, and the junction held 9 bases outside the gene matches. Germline assignment: CDR1 SGDLS and CDR2 YYNGEE. CDR3 nucleotides: TGTGCCAGCAGCCCCAGGGGGCAGGGCTTCTCCTACAATGAGCAGTTCTTC. As protein: CASSPRGQGFSYNEQFF.

In nucleotides, the CDR3 is TGCGCCAGCAGTGACAGGGGGTTCACAGATACGCAGTATTTT. This gives the protein CASSDRGFTDTQYF. The chain combines TRBV10-1 with TRBJ2-3; TRBD1 matches 7 bases. CDR1 is WNHNN, CDR2 SYGVQD, per germline (reference sequence). The trim removed 3 bases at V and 2 bases at J, leaving 2 bases unmatched. The CDR3 extends over 14 amino acids.

About this clone: This CDR3 is also generated by other DNA sequences in the sample. J is TRBJ2-1 and V is TRBV28, with 11 bases lining up with TRBD2. The length of the CDR3 is 17 residues. In germline, CDR1 is MDHEN, CDR2 SYDVKM. The trim removed 4 bases at V and 0 bases at J, leaving 5 bases unmatched. CDR3 sequence: CASSSPGLAASYNEQFF. DNA for the CDR3: TGTGCCAGCAGTTCCCCGGGACTAGCGGCCTCCTACAATGAGCAGTTCTTC.

This chain connects TRBV25-1 to TRBJ2-1, with D tentatively TRBD1 or TRBD2 (7 bases each). Deletions cut 6 bases from V and 6 bases from J, with 21 bases between. CDR3 length equals 16 residues. Per germline, CDR1 MGHDK and CDR2 SYGVNS. As DNA, the CDR3 is TGTGCCAGCAGGAATCCTAGACAGGGAGGGGGCAATGAGCAGTTCTTC. It is translated as CASRNPRQGGGNEQFF.

DNA of the CDR3: TGTGCCAGCTCACCATCGTCGTCGGACAGGGGAGGTAACTCCATTCAGTACTTC. This encodes CASSPSSSDRGGNSIQYF. The chain employs TRBV18 and TRBJ2-4; TRBD1 agrees at 9 bases. Germline assignment: CDR1 KGHSH and CDR2 LQKENI. V lost 2 bases and J lost 9; bases outside the gene matches: 17. CDR3 size: 18 residues. Drawing the rest from reference TRBV18 and TRBJ2-4, the complete variable domain is NAGVMQNPRHLVRRRGQEARLRCSPMKGHSHVYWYRQLPEEGLKFMVYLQKENIIDESGMPKERFSAEFPKEGPSILRIQQVVRGDSAAYFCASSPSSSDRGGNSIQYFGAGTRLSVL.

The rearrangement links TRBV7-6 to TRBJ2-1, with D unresolved. This CDR3 region has 16 residues. Trimming stripped 5 bases from V and 4 bases from J, with 18 bases between. Germline V gene lookup returns CDR1 SGHVS and CDR2 FNYEAQ. The CDR3 nucleotides read TGTGCCAGCAGCCCCAGATATACTTCTCTATACAATGAGCAGTTCTTC. Residues: CASSPRYTSLYNEQFF.